These T cell receptor beta chains were read from a single sample in a study of spatial heterogeneity in lung cancer. In TCRdb, the 5' RACE reads were re-called with MiXCR into one record per CDR3 protein. The sample contains about 92,000 distinct CDR3 sequences, less than 15% of which appear only once. This specimen was PBMCs, taken at surgery. These receptors were taken from a male donor with early-stage non-small cell lung cancer. Both conserved end residues are part of each CDR3. The order of the fields is V gene, J gene, clone size, D gene, CDR3 protein, CDR3 DNA. The D gene is left open where the match is weak. A clone size is listed for some rows: how often the clone was seen (once, few, many), or a class if it is expanded.

V: TRBV12-3/TRBV12-4
J: TRBJ2-2
size: few
D: TRBD1
CDR3: CASSLTGITGELFF
DNA: TGTGCCAGCAGTCTGACAGGGATCACCGGGGAGCTGTTTTTT

V: TRBV28
J: TRBJ2-4
size: many
D: TRBD2
CDR3: CASSNPSVVAGGPEDIQYF
DNA: TGTGCCAGCAGTAACCCCTCTGTAGTAGCGGGAGGGCCCGAAGACATTCAGTACTTC

V: TRBV28
J: TRBJ2-5
size: .
D: TRBD2
CDR3: CATELGGLETQYF
DNA: TGTGCCACCGAGCTGGGGGGGTTAGAGACCCAGTACTTC

V: TRBV7-8
J: TRBJ2-1
size: few
D: .
CDR3: CASSRRGIGDNEQFF
DNA: TGTGCCAGCAGCCGAAGGGGGATCGGGGATAATGAGCAGTTCTTC

V: TRBV6-5
J: TRBJ1-1
size: few
D: .
CDR3: CASRSSGHKTEAFF
DNA: TGTGCCAGCAGGTCATCAGGGCATAAGACTGAAGCTTTCTTT

V: TRBV20-1
J: TRBJ1-2
size: .
D: TRBD1
CDR3: CSARDPSLRTGNYGYTF
DNA: TGCAGTGCTAGAGATCCCTCCTTAAGGACAGGAAACTATGGCTACACCTTC

V: TRBV2
J: TRBJ2-1
size: .
D: TRBD1
CDR3: CASRRDRDNEQFF
DNA: TGTGCCAGCAGACGGGACAGGGACAATGAGCAGTTCTTC

V: TRBV12-3/TRBV12-4
J: TRBJ1-3
size: few
D: .
CDR3: CASRPFRDGNTIYF
DNA: TGTGCCAGCAGACCCTTTAGAGATGGAAACACCATATATTTT

V: TRBV5-1
J: TRBJ2-7
size: .
D: TRBD2
CDR3: CASSFEAGGFTDEQYF
DNA: TGCGCCAGCAGCTTCGAGGCGGGAGGGTTTACCGATGAGCAGTACTTC

V: TRBV6-2/TRBV6-3
J: TRBJ2-7
size: .
D: .
CDR3: CASSYSGRAGTAYEQYF
DNA: TGTGCCAGCAGTTACTCGGGTCGGGCGGGAACGGCCTACGAGCAGTACTTC

V: TRBV30
J: TRBJ1-5
size: .
D: TRBD1
CDR3: CAWSDQDRVNQPQHF
DNA: TGTGCCTGGAGTGACCAGGACAGGGTAAATCAGCCCCAGCATTTT

V: TRBV20-1
J: TRBJ2-3
size: .
D: TRBD2
CDR3: CSASGLAGTDTQYF
DNA: TGCAGTGCATCGGGACTAGCGGGAACCGATACGCAGTATTTT

V: TRBV3-1
J: TRBJ1-2
size: .
D: .
CDR3: CASSQGGSNYGYTF
DNA: TGTGCCAGCAGCCAAGGAGGTAGTAACTATGGCTACACCTTC

V: TRBV7-6
J: TRBJ2-2
size: .
D: TRBD2
CDR3: CASRELAGATGELFF
DNA: TGTGCCAGCAGGGAGCTAGCGGGGGCCACCGGGGAGCTGTTTTTT

V: TRBV11-3
J: TRBJ2-1
size: few
D: TRBD2
CDR3: CASSLGSGLVVPNEQFF
DNA: TGTGCCAGCAGCTTAGGGTCGGGACTAGTGGTTCCCAATGAGCAGTTCTTC

V: TRBV7-9
J: TRBJ2-1
size: many
D: TRBD2
CDR3: CASSPVLTSGRGNEQFF
DNA: TGTGCCAGCAGCCCAGTTCTGACTAGCGGGAGAGGAAATGAGCAGTTCTTC

V: TRBV4-3
J: TRBJ2-1
size: few
D: TRBD2
CDR3: CASSQDPSGHNEQFF
DNA: TGCGCCAGCAGCCAAGACCCTAGCGGCCACAATGAGCAGTTCTTC

V: TRBV20-1
J: TRBJ1-1
size: .
D: .
CDR3: CSARDPQGPNTEAFF
DNA: TGCAGTGCTAGAGACCCCCAGGGACCGAACACTGAAGCTTTCTTT

V: TRBV20-1
J: TRBJ1-1
size: .
D: .
CDR3: CSARSGAFSEAFF
DNA: TGCAGTGCTAGGTCGGGGGCGTTCAGTGAAGCTTTCTTT

V: TRBV28
J: TRBJ2-2
size: .
D: .
CDR3: CASSLSMSDRLYTGELFF
DNA: TGTGCCAGCAGTTTATCTATGTCAGACCGGCTGTACACCGGGGAGCTGTTTTTT

V: TRBV5-6
J: TRBJ2-5
size: few
D: .
CDR3: CASSIGTPGETQYF
DNA: TGTGCCAGCAGCATCGGGACTCCGGGGGAGACCCAGTACTTC

V: TRBV2
J: TRBJ2-2
size: .
D: .
CDR3: CASKSSANTGELFF
DNA: TGTGCCAGCAAATCGTCGGCGAACACCGGGGAGCTGTTTTTT

V: TRBV3-1
J: TRBJ2-1
size: .
D: .
CDR3: CASSQGVQGAYKEQFF
DNA: TGTGCCAGCAGCCAAGGAGTACAGGGCGCCTACAAAGAGCAGTTCTTC

V: TRBV7-9
J: TRBJ2-3
size: few
D: .
CDR3: CASSWPHGTATGDTQYF
DNA: TGTGCCAGCAGCTGGCCGCACGGGACTGCAACGGGAGATACGCAGTATTTT

V: TRBV3-1
J: TRBJ1-1
size: .
D: .
CDR3: CASSQEDTRRAFF
DNA: TGTGCCAGCAGCCAAGAGGACACCAGGCGAGCTTTCTTT

V: TRBV14
J: TRBJ2-7
size: .
D: .
CDR3: CASSPLLAMNEQYF
DNA: TGTGCCAGCAGCCCGCTGCTAGCGATGAACGAGCAGTACTTC

V: TRBV7-2
J: TRBJ2-7
size: .
D: TRBD1
CDR3: CASSLGTGSSYEQHF
DNA: TGTGCCAGCAGCCTTGGGACAGGGAGCTCCTACGAGCAGCACTTC

V: TRBV5-4
J: TRBJ2-5
size: .
D: .
CDR3: CASSLMDETQYF
DNA: TGTGCCAGCAGCCTTATGGACGAGACCCAGTACTTC

V: TRBV5-1
J: TRBJ1-3
size: many
D: .
CDR3: CASSQGSGNTIYF
DNA: TGCGCCAGCAGCCAGGGGTCTGGAAACACCATATATTTT

V: TRBV10-3
J: TRBJ1-1
size: .
D: TRBD1
CDR3: CAISRASTGALNTEAFF
DNA: TGTGCCATAAGTAGAGCGTCGACAGGGGCCTTGAACACTGAAGCTTTCTTT

V: TRBV7-9
J: TRBJ2-3
size: many
D: TRBD2
CDR3: CASSRLAVSTDTQYF
DNA: TGTGCCAGCAGTCGCCTAGCGGTTAGCACAGATACGCAGTATTTT

V: TRBV12-3/TRBV12-4
J: TRBJ1-1
size: few
D: .
CDR3: CASSSRSLVTEAFF
DNA: TGTGCCAGCAGTTCGCGGAGCTTGGTAACTGAAGCTTTCTTT

V: TRBV5-4
J: TRBJ2-1
size: .
D: .
CDR3: CASSKQGYEQFF
DNA: TGTGCCAGCAGCAAACAGGGTTATGAGCAGTTCTTC

V: TRBV20-1
J: TRBJ2-5
size: .
D: .
CDR3: CSASTGARETQYF
DNA: TGCAGTGCTAGCACGGGGGCCCGGGAGACCCAGTACTTC

V: TRBV14
J: TRBJ1-6
size: .
D: .
CDR3: CASSQRHKNSPLHF
DNA: TGTGCCAGCAGCCAAAGACACAAGAATTCACCCCTCCACTTT

V: TRBV5-1
J: TRBJ2-5
size: .
D: .
CDR3: CASSLDVGQETQYF
DNA: TGCGCCAGCAGCTTGGATGTGGGACAAGAGACCCAGTACTTC

V: TRBV6-2/TRBV6-3
J: TRBJ2-3
size: many
D: .
CDR3: CARPNGVTDTQYF
DNA: TGTGCCAGACCAAACGGGGTCACAGATACGCAGTATTTT

V: TRBV5-1
J: TRBJ2-2
size: .
D: .
CDR3: CASSLEQGGTGELFF
DNA: TGCGCCAGCAGCTTGGAGCAGGGCGGCACCGGGGAGCTGTTTTTT

V: TRBV30
J: TRBJ2-1
size: few
D: .
CDR3: CSCRDSYNEQFF
DNA: TGTAGCTGCCGGGACTCCTACAATGAGCAGTTCTTC

V: TRBV7-2
J: TRBJ2-5
size: .
D: .
CDR3: CASSPGTSELETQYF
DNA: TGTGCCAGCAGCCCCGGGACTTCTGAATTGGAGACCCAGTACTTC

V: TRBV6-1
J: TRBJ2-1
size: .
D: .
CDR3: CASKIVLDYNEQFF
DNA: TGTGCCAGCAAGATCGTCCTGGACTACAATGAGCAGTTCTTC

V: TRBV10-3
J: TRBJ2-1
size: many
D: TRBD1
CDR3: CAISEPRQGTNEQFF
DNA: TGTGCCATCAGTGAGCCGAGACAGGGGACCAATGAGCAGTTCTTC

V: TRBV18
J: TRBJ2-1
size: few
D: TRBD1
CDR3: CASSKGQVVSGEQFF
DNA: TGTGCCAGCTCAAAGGGACAGGTAGTTTCGGGTGAGCAGTTCTTC

V: TRBV7-8
J: TRBJ1-2
size: .
D: .
CDR3: CASSLALSDYGYTF
DNA: TGTGCCAGCAGCTTAGCCCTCTCCGACTATGGCTACACCTTC

V: TRBV7-2
J: TRBJ2-2
size: few
D: .
CDR3: CASSLHGNIGELFF
DNA: TGTGCCAGCAGCTTACATGGTAATATCGGGGAGCTGTTTTTT

V: TRBV30
J: TRBJ1-3
size: few
D: .
CDR3: CAWGGHAGNTIYF
DNA: TGTGCCTGGGGTGGGCATGCTGGAAACACCATATATTTT

V: TRBV7-9
J: TRBJ1-1
size: many
D: TRBD1
CDR3: CASSTRQGVTEAFF
DNA: TGTGCCAGCAGCACCAGACAGGGAGTGACTGAAGCTTTCTTT